These 27 T cell receptor beta chains came from one sample sequenced in a study of neurological immune-mediated disorders. A single record per CDR3 protein comes from TCRdb applying MiXCR to the 5' RACE reads. The sample lists roughly 75,000 distinct CDR3 sequences; about 2.5% were seen once. Specimen: PBMCs. Receptor source: a woman in her thirties with multiple sclerosis.

In its sample, this clonotype was seen many times. The chain uses TRBV20-1 and TRBJ1-3; D is unclear. V lost 0 bases and J lost 2, with 8 bases in between. The length of the CDR3 is 14 residues. CDR1 DFQATT and CDR2 SNEGSKA come from the germline V gene (reference sequence). CDR3 sequence reads: CSARDKTTGNTIYF. The CDR3 DNA reads TGCAGTGCTAGAGATAAGACTACTGGAAACACCATATATTTT.

The table lists this clonotype with many counts. The chain uses TRBV15 and TRBJ2-7, with TRBD2 matching 13 bases. Unmatched junction bases numbered 2, after V lost 0 bases and J lost 3 bases. Germline CDR1 is LNHNV and CDR2 is YYDKDF (reference sequence). This CDR3 has 16 residues. The CDR3 DNA reads as TGTGCCACCAGCAGAGAGGGACTAGCGGGATACTACGAGCAGTACTTC. Protein product: CATSREGLAGYYEQYF.

This clonotype was counted ten times or more. This chain connects TRBV5-1 to TRBJ2-7, with D perhaps assigned TRBD1 or TRBD2 (5 bases each). The V and J ends lost 3 bases and 0 bases respectively, with 13 bases between them. The CDR3 covers 15 residues. Germline V gene lookup returns CDR1 SGHRS and CDR2 YFSETQ. Here the CDR3 DNA reads TGCGCCAGCAGCTGGGGGACGGGGCGCTCCTACGAGCAGTACTTC. Encoded protein: CASSWGTGRSYEQYF.

This clonotype was seen at least ten times. The chain recombines TRBV9 with TRBJ1-1; D gene ambiguous. The CDR3 is 14 residues long. Germline assignment: CDR1 SGDLS and CDR2 YYNGEE. V was clipped by 4 bases and J by 0 bases, with 10 bases between them. The CDR3 loop is CASSLGPLNTEAFF. The CDR3 nucleotides read TGTGCCAGCAGCCTCGGACCTTTGAACACTGAAGCTTTCTTT.

The sample holds many counts of this clonotype. The genes are TRBV27 and TRBJ2-1; D is perhaps TRBD1 or TRBD2 (5 bases each). With 8 bases removed from V and 5 bases from J, the gap between germline ends came to 16 bases. This CDR3 is 14 amino acids long. Germline CDR1 reads MNHEY; CDR2 reads SMNVEV (reference sequence). CDR3 nucleotides: TGTGCCAGCGGAGCCGGGACCATAAACAATGAGCAGTTCTTC. Translating gives CASGAGTINNEQFF.

This clonotype was seen ten or more times. The chain recombines TRBV19 with TRBJ1-5; D is ambiguous. Germline V gene lookup returns CDR1 LNHDA and CDR2 SQIVND (reference sequence). This CDR3 spans 12 amino acids. Trimming shortened V by 8 bases and J by 7 bases, and 12 bases separated the two germline ends. CDR3 coding DNA: TGTGCCAGTTCCAAGGGAAGCCAGCCCCAGCATTTT. Encoded protein: CASSKGSQPQHF.

In its sample, this clonotype was seen many times. This chain links TRBV11-2 with TRBJ2-1; TRBD2 agrees at 8 bases. The CDR3 consists of 13 residues. CDR1 and CDR2 (germline): SGHAT, FQNNGV. V was clipped by 3 bases and J by 7 bases; unmatched bases: 2. Here the CDR3 reads CASSFLAGNEQFF. The CDR3 DNA is TGTGCCAGCAGCTTCTTAGCGGGGAATGAGCAGTTCTTC. The full variable domain, its missing parts supplied by reference TRBV11-2 and TRBJ2-1, is EAGVAQSPRYKIIEKRQSVAFWCNPISGHATLYWYQQILGQGPKLLIQFQNNGVVDDSQLPKDRFSAERLKGVDSTLKIQPAKLEDSAVYLCASSFLAGNEQFFGPGTRLTVL.

This sequence joins TRBV11-3 and TRBJ2-7; 7 bases line up with TRBD2. J gave up 4 bases and V 0 bases, and 6 bases lay outside the gene matches. The CDR3 sequence is 15 residues long. The germline V gene has CDR1 SGHNT and CDR2 YENEEA. CDR3 bases: TGTGCCAGCAGCTTAGATGGCGGGAGTGGTTACGAGCAGTACTTC. Its translation is CASSLDGGSGYEQYF.

This chain links TRBV10-3 with TRBJ1-5; 8 bases are a match to TRBD1. In germline, CDR1 is ENHRY, CDR2 SYGVKD. Trimming took 6 bases from V and 7 from J; bases not matched to a gene: 11. CDR3 length: 15 residues. The chain's CDR3 is CAIREGQAVGQPQHF. In nucleotides, the CDR3 is TGTGCCATCAGGGAGGGACAGGCCGTGGGGCAGCCCCAGCATTTT.

This clonotype was counted ten times or more. The genes are TRBV28 and TRBJ1-1, with 7 bases fitting TRBD1. CDR3 length: 13 residues. Germline assignment: CDR1 MDHEN and CDR2 SYDVKM. The trim removed 5 bases at V and 5 bases at J, leaving 5 bases unmatched. CDR3 region: CASSIGTETEAFF. CDR3 sequence (DNA): TGTGCCAGCAGTATTGGGACAGAAACTGAAGCTTTCTTT.

This clonotype was seen at least ten times. The chain joins TRBV28 to TRBJ1-5, with D tentatively TRBD1 (6 bases). The CDR3 totals 14 residues. Germline V lookup: CDR1 MDHEN, CDR2 SYDVKM. The V end lost 5 bases, the J end lost 5 bases, and 13 bases lay between the germline ends. The CDR3 DNA reads TGTGCCAGCAGTCTACGGGGGGCTGATCAGCCCCAGCATTTT. Protein product: CASSLRGADQPQHF. The whole variable domain, filled in from reference TRBV28 and TRBJ1-5, reads DVKVTQSSRYLVKRTGEKVFLECVQDMDHENMFWYRQDPGLGLRLIYFSYDVKMKEKGDIPEGYSVSREKKERFSLILESASTNQTSMYLCASSLRGADQPQHFGDGTRLSIL.

At least ten counts were recorded for this clonotype. The chain is built from TRBV7-2 and TRBJ2-2; D ambiguous. Germline V CDR1 and CDR2: SGHTA, FQGNSA. The CDR3 has 13 amino acids. V lost 1 base, J lost 6 bases, and 6 bases lay in between. The CDR3, as DNA: TGTGCCAGCAGCTTAGTGGTTGCCGGGGAGCTGTTTTTT. Protein sequence: CASSLVVAGELFF.

This clonotype was recorded many times. The genes are TRBV29-1 and TRBJ2-7; D possibly matches TRBD1 or TRBD2 (6 bases each). The V gene's germline CDR1 is SQVTM and CDR2 ANQGSEA. This CDR3 is built from 15 residues. Trimming shortened V by 0 bases and J by 2 bases, and 14 bases separated the two germline ends. The CDR3 DNA follows: TGCAGCGTTGAAGATTCTGGGGGGCCGGCCTACGAGCAGTACTTC. It encodes CSVEDSGGPAYEQYF.

This clonotype has a count of ten or more. V gene TRBV7-6 combines with J gene TRBJ1-1; 7 bases line up with TRBD1. The V and J ends lost 3 bases and 10 bases, in that order; junction bases with no gene match: 8. The CDR3 is 13 amino acids. Germline V gives CDR1 SGHVS, CDR2 FNYEAQ. The CDR3 loop reads CASSLSGTAGAFF. The CDR3, as DNA: TGTGCCAGCAGCTTGTCCGGGACAGCAGGAGCTTTCTTT. The complete variable domain, with remaining parts taken from reference TRBV7-6 and TRBJ1-1, reads GAGVSQSPRYKVTKRGQDVALRCDPISGHVSLYWYRQALGQGPEFLTYFNYEAQQDKSGLPNDRFSAERPEGSISTLTIQRTEQRDSAMYRCASSLSGTAGAFFGQGTRLTVV.

This clonotype was recorded at least ten times. The chain is built from TRBV12-3 or TRBV12-4 and TRBJ2-2; no definite D call. V dropped 1 base and J dropped 6 bases, with 24 bases sitting between them. The CDR3 length is 19 residues. The CDR3 nucleotides are TGTGCCAGCAGTTTAGATGCTTGGGGTCCCGATGAGAGACCCGGGGAGCTGTTTTTT. This encodes CASSLDAWGPDERPGELFF.

This clonotype was counted a few times. The V and J genes are TRBV20-1 and TRBJ1-3; the D is unclear. V dropped 3 bases and J dropped 12 bases, with 18 bases sitting between them. Germline V gene data show CDR1 as DFQATT and CDR2 as SNEGSKA (reference sequence). This CDR3 is 13 amino acids long. The CDR3 DNA follows: TGCAGTGCTAGTCTCTCCTCTGGAAAAAACATATATTTT. Protein product: CSASLSSGKNIYF.

V usage is TRBV6-4 and J usage is TRBJ2-5, with TRBD2 identical over 12 bases. The length of the CDR3 is 11 residues. Germline-derived CDR1 and CDR2 are MRHNA and SNTAGT. The CDR3 sequence: CPQTSGRSQYF. In DNA, the CDR3 is TGTCCTCAGACTAGCGGGAGAAGCCAGTACTTC.

This clonotype was detected ten times or more. The J gene is TRBJ2-1, the V gene TRBV5-1; D gene unclear. CDR1 is SGHRS and CDR2 is YFSETQ in the germline V gene. The CDR3 totals 14 residues. V was clipped by 5 bases and J by 0 bases, with 9 bases between them. CDR3 sequence (DNA): TGCGCCAGCAGTACTGCTCACTCCTACAATGAGCAGTTCTTC. This translates into CASSTAHSYNEQFF. The full variable domain, in which reference TRBV5-1 and TRBJ2-1 provide the parts outside the CDR3, is KAGVTQTPRYLIKTRGQQVTLSCSPISGHRSVSWYQQTPGQGLQFLFEYFSETQRNKGNFPGRFSGRQFSNSRSEMNVSTLELGDSALYLCASSTAHSYNEQFFGPGTRLTVL.

This clonotype was counted many times. The chain combines TRBV28 with TRBJ1-5, with TRBD1 matching over 8 bases. Germline V lookup: CDR1 MDHEN, CDR2 SYDVKM. With 6 bases clipped from V and 4 bases from J, the junction kept 5 bases outside the gene matches. There are 14 residues in the CDR3. CDR3 nucleotides: TGTGCCAGCAGCTCCGGACAGGGTAATCAGCCCCAGCATTTT. Protein product: CASSSGQGNQPQHF.

This clonotype was seen repeatedly, ten times or more. The chain uses TRBV6-6 and TRBJ1-4, with 7 bases identical to TRBD1. The CDR3 extends over 12 amino acids. Germline V CDR1 and CDR2: MNHNY, SVGAGI (reference sequence). V shed 6 bases and J 8 bases; nucleotides not matched to a gene: 3. DNA of the CDR3: TGTGCCAGCAGCCTGGGACAGGAAAAACTGTTTTTT. It codes for CASSLGQEKLFF.

This clonotype was observed many times. The chain is built from TRBV20-1 and TRBJ2-1; 13 bases match TRBD2. The V and J ends lost 4 bases and 6 bases, in that order; junction bases with no gene match: 6. The germline V gene encodes CDR1 DFQATT and CDR2 SNEGSKA (reference sequence). This CDR3 has 15 residues. The CDR3 DNA is TGCAGTGCTAAGACTAGCGGGAGGTACGGCAATGAGCAGTTCTTC. Its translation is CSAKTSGRYGNEQFF.

Ten or more counts support this clonotype. The chain couples TRBV7-6 to TRBJ1-2, with D hard to call. Trimming left V 0 bases short and J 2 bases short, with 7 bases between. CDR3 length: 14 residues. Germline V gene data show CDR1 as SGHVS and CDR2 as FNYEAQ. The CDR3 bases are TGTGCCAGCAGCTTAGCCCCGGAGAACTATGGCTACACCTTC. Translating it yields CASSLAPENYGYTF.

Remarks on this clonotype: The CDR3 carries no conserved terminal phenylalanine or tryptophan, so it likely arises from a read error. The V call is TRBV12-3 or TRBV12-4, the J call TRBJ2-7; no clear D. This CDR3 is built from 16 residues. Trimming shortened V by 6 bases and J by 3 bases, and 21 bases separated the two germline ends. CDR3 sequence: CASSPRGVPAFYEQYN. CDR3 sequence (DNA): TGTGCCAGCAGCCCCCGTGGTGTACCGGCGTTCTACGAGCAGTACAAC.

This clonotype was found many times. V gene TRBV6-5 combines with J gene TRBJ1-5; 7 bases agree with TRBD1. The trim removed 6 bases at V and 2 bases at J, leaving 4 bases unmatched. Per germline, CDR1 MNHEY and CDR2 SVGAGI. The CDR3 has 14 residues. CDR3 loop: CASRTGMGNQPQHF. CDR3 nucleotide sequence: TGTGCCAGCAGGACAGGGATGGGCAATCAGCCCCAGCATTTT.

In this sample, this clonotype turned up many times. The J gene is TRBJ1-2, the V gene TRBV7-3; D unclear. The CDR3 runs to 16 residues. Trimming shortened V by 1 base and J by 5 bases, and 17 bases separated the two germline ends. Germline CDR1 reads SGHTA; CDR2 reads FQGTGA. CDR3 sequence reads: CASSLSLQEPSYGYTF. CDR3 nucleotides: TGTGCCAGCAGCTTAAGTCTGCAGGAGCCCTCATATGGCTACACCTTC.

This clonotype has ten or more counts. This rearrangement joins TRBV6-2 or TRBV6-3 to TRBJ2-5, with D tentatively TRBD2 (5 bases). The V end lost 3 bases, the J end lost 2 bases, and 10 bases lay between the germline ends. The CDR3 loop spans 14 amino acids. Germline-derived CDR1 and CDR2 are MNHEY and SVGEGT. CDR3 nucleotides: TGTGCCAGCAGTTATGGGGAGAGTCAAGAGACCCAGTACTTC. Its protein is CASSYGESQETQYF.

In the case of this clonotype: A read error is possible here, since a much larger clone lies one base away. The chain joins TRBV9 to TRBJ2-3; D gene unclear. The CDR3 totals 13 residues. Per germline, CDR1 SGDLS and CDR2 YYNGEE. Trimming shortened V by 7 bases and J by 2 bases, and 11 bases separated the two germline ends. The CDR3 region has the DNA TGTGCCAGCCCAGACAAGTACACAGATACGCAGTATTTT. It codes for CASPDKYTDTQYF.